Sequencing of this T cell receptor beta chain was carried out in a study of T cell changes during pregnancy in multiple sclerosis. Germline V gives CDR1 SGHAT, CDR2 FQNNGV. Trimming took 5 bases from V and 5 from J, leaving 9 bases between them. This CDR3 has 12 residues. Sequencing used immunoSEQ multiplex PCR; TCRdb keeps in-frame clones, though not all of them. The sample shows approximately 70,000 clones, 91% of them seen only once. The chain links TRBV11-2 to TRBJ1-2; D is perhaps TRBD1 (5 bases). This receptor was obtained from a female donor in good health, enrolled as a control in a pregnancy study. The sample was peripheral blood, taken in the third trimester of pregnancy. The CDR3, as DNA: TGTGCCAGCAGCGAAGACAGTTATGGCTACACCTTC. Translation: CASSEDSYGYTF.